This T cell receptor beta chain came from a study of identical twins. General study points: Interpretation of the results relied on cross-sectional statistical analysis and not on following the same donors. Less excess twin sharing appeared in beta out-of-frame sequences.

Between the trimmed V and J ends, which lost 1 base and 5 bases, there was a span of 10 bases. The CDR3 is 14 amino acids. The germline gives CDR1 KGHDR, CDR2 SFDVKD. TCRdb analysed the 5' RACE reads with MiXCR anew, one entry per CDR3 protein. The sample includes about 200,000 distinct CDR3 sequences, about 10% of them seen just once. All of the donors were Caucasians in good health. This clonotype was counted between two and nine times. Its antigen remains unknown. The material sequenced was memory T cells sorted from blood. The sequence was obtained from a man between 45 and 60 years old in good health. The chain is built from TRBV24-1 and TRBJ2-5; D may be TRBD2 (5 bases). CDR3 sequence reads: CATSDFPSSETQYF. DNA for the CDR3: TGTGCCACCAGTGATTTCCCTAGCTCGGAGACCCAGTACTTC.